The entry below describes one TCR beta chain. This sample was included in a study of response to subunit inactivated influenza vaccine. A single record per CDR3 protein comes from TCRdb applying MiXCR to the RT-PCR reads. Here the sample spans about 540,000 distinct CDR3 sequences, 20% to 25% being singletons. In germline, CDR1 is SGDLS, CDR2 YYNGEE. V gave up 2 bases and J gave up 6 bases, with 11 bases separating them. The CDR3 contains 14 residues. The same sample was also used in a study of T cells expressing NK-cell markers. In that study: Libraries used 5'RACE template switching adding universal primer site and UMIs. Sequencing covered eight donors, seven HCMV-seropositive and one seronegative. Anti-gamma-delta TCR antibody use in several experiments restricted sorting to alpha-beta TCR T cells.

The material sequenced was CD4+ T cells sorted from PBMCs, taken roughly 12 days after vaccination. This TCR was recovered from a man between 45 and 60 years old who received an inactivated influenza vaccine. The V and J genes are TRBV9 and TRBJ2-2, with TRBD2 as a possible D gene (6 bases). The DNA for the CDR3 is TGTGCCAGCAGCGTTCAATCGGGAGCCGGGGAGCTGTTTTTT. Protein: CASSVQSGAGELFF.